A single sample is the source of the 28 T cell receptor beta chains below, sequenced in a study of blood T cell repertoires in COVID-19. Data came from immunoSEQ multiplex PCR; TCRdb stores just in-frame clones and leaves some out. The table has tens of thousands of clones, more than 60% seen once; the top ten hold approximately 9.3%. The sample was peripheral blood. Source of these receptors: a woman aged 50 to 60 with acute or convalescent COVID-19.

This clone showed up just once. This chain connects TRBV2 to TRBJ2-7, with D unclear. The CDR3 runs to 13 residues. Trimming left V 7 bases short and J 2 bases short, with 12 bases between. Germline-derived CDR1 and CDR2 are SNHLY and FYNNEI. The CDR3 here is CASKAAAPYEQYF. The CDR3 bases are TGTGCCAGCAAAGCAGCAGCGCCCTACGAGCAGTACTTC.

This chain uses TRBV5-6 with TRBJ2-5, with 9 nucleotides matching TRBD1. The CDR3 extends over 14 amino acids. V lost 4 bases and J lost 4; bases outside the gene matches: 5. CDR1 and CDR2 (germline): SGHDT, YYEEEE. The CDR3: CASSRTGAGETQYF. In nucleotides, the CDR3 is TGTGCCAGCAGCCGGACAGGGGCGGGAGAGACCCAGTACTTC.

CDR3 residues: CASSPRGGLTDTQYF. CDR3 nucleotide sequence: TGTGCCAGCAGTCCTAGAGGGGGATTGACAGATACGCAGTATTTT. This chain uses TRBV6-5 with TRBJ2-3; possibly TRBD1 for D (6 bases). V was cut by 5 bases and J by 3 bases, with 15 bases left in between. This CDR3 has 15 residues. Germline CDR1 is MNHEY and CDR2 is SVGAGI.

The sample holds a few counts of this clone. The chain combines TRBV28 with TRBJ1-5, with a tentative D call TRBD1 (6 bases). The CDR3 is 12 amino acids. V was cut by 6 bases and J by 9 bases, with 12 bases left in between. Germline V gene data show CDR1 as MDHEN and CDR2 as SYDVKM. CDR3 amino acids: CASSPPRGPQHF. CDR3 bases: TGTGCCAGCAGCCCGCCCAGGGGGCCCCAGCATTTT.

This clone turned up a few times. CDR3 amino acids: CSVVGQGADRLSTDTQYF. The CDR3 DNA is TGCAGCGTTGTGGGACAGGGGGCGGACAGACTAAGCACAGATACGCAGTATTTT. The chain links TRBV29-1 to TRBJ2-3; 12 nucleotides match TRBD1. CDR3 length: 18 residues. Trimming took 4 bases from V and 0 from J; bases not matched to a gene: 11. Germline values: CDR1 SQVTM, CDR2 ANQGSEA.

The chain recombines TRBV7-9 with TRBJ2-2; 14 bases agree with TRBD2. The germline CDR1 and CDR2 sequences are SEHNR and FQNEAQ (reference sequence). The ends lost 5 bases at V and 0 bases at J; junction bases unmatched: 2. CDR3 size: 17 residues. The CDR3, as DNA: TGTGCCAGCAGCAAGGGACTAGCGGGGGCGAACACCGGGGAGCTGTTTTTT. Protein sequence: CASSKGLAGANTGELFF. Complete variable domain (other parts from reference TRBV7-9 and TRBJ2-2): DTGVSQNPRHKITKRGQNVTFRCDPISEHNRLYWYRQTLGQGPEFLTYFQNEAQLEKSRLLSDRFSAERPKGSFSTLEIQRTEQGDSAMYLCASSKGLAGANTGELFFGEGSRLTVL.

The rearrangement links TRBV28 to TRBJ2-7; the D gene is possibly TRBD1 (6 bases). V was shortened by 11 bases and J by 0 bases, with 14 bases between the two germline ends. CDR1 and CDR2 (germline): MDHEN, SYDVKM. This CDR3 is 13 amino acids long. In DNA, the CDR3 is TGTGCCGTGACAGGTCTCAGCTCCTACGAGCAGTACTTC. This translates into CAVTGLSSYEQYF.

The J gene is TRBJ2-5, the V gene TRBV11-2, with 10 bases fitting TRBD2. The CDR3 is made up of 16 amino acids. V was clipped by 4 bases and J by 1 base; unmatched bases: 6. Germline loops: CDR1 SGHAT, CDR2 FQNNGV. The CDR3 sequence: CASSYGQRGGQETQYF. The CDR3 DNA reads TGTGCCAGCAGCTATGGTCAGCGGGGGGGCCAAGAGACCCAGTACTTC.

The chain uses TRBV5-1 and TRBJ2-5, with 9 nucleotides matching TRBD2. CDR1 and CDR2 (germline): SGHRS, YFSETQ. CDR3 length: 15 residues. After removal of 1 base from V and 4 bases from J, the junction contained 5 bases not matched to a gene. CDR3 DNA: TGCGCCAGCAGCTTGACGGCACTAGCGGGAGAGACCCAGTACTTC. This gives the protein CASSLTALAGETQYF.

The CDR3 region is CASSSHLLAGGYNEQFF. The CDR3 DNA follows: TGTGCCAGCAGCTCCCACCTTCTAGCGGGGGGGTACAATGAGCAGTTCTTC. V is TRBV9 and J is TRBJ2-1, with TRBD2 matching 12 bases. J gave up 4 bases and V 4 bases, and 9 bases lay outside the gene matches. In germline, CDR1 is SGDLS, CDR2 YYNGEE. This CDR3 is 17 amino acids long.

The rearrangement joins TRBV3-1 (or the pseudogene TRBV3-2) to TRBJ1-2, with a weak D call TRBD1 (5 bases). Per the germline V gene, CDR1 is LGHDT and CDR2 is YNNKEL (reference sequence). Trimming left V 0 bases short and J 8 bases short, with 13 bases between. This CDR3 is built from 14 residues. CDR3: CASSQDQRGGGYTF. The CDR3 DNA is TGTGCCAGCAGCCAAGATCAAAGGGGCGGAGGCTACACCTTC.

This clone appeared many times. The V and J genes are TRBV30 and TRBJ1-2; tentative D call: TRBD1 (5 bases). The CDR3 sequence is 15 residues long. Deletions cut 0 bases from V and 8 bases from J, with 19 bases between. Germline V lookup: CDR1 GTSNPN, CDR2 SVGIG (reference sequence). In nucleotides, the CDR3 is TGTGCCTGGAGTGTCTTCGTCCTGGACAATGGAGGCTACACCTTC. Protein: CAWSVFVLDNGGYTF.

The chain carries TRBV7-9 and TRBJ1-6; D not resolved. Trimming took 2 bases from V and 7 from J, leaving 6 bases between them. The CDR3 spans 13 residues. Germline lookup yields CDR1 SEHNR and CDR2 FQNEAQ (reference sequence). The CDR3 bases are TGTGCCAGCAGCTTAACAGAGAATTCACCCCTCCACTTT. Protein sequence: CASSLTENSPLHF.

The J gene is TRBJ1-5, the V gene TRBV7-8, with a tentative D call TRBD1 (6 bases). The CDR3 totals 13 residues. V dropped 5 bases and J dropped 4 bases, with 9 bases sitting between them. CDR1 is SGHVS, CDR2 FQNEAQ, per germline. CDR3 DNA: TGTGCCAGCAGCCCTGGGACAAATCAGCCCCAGCATTTT. Protein: CASSPGTNQPQHF.

This chain joins TRBV5-1 and TRBJ2-7; unclear D gene. Trimming pared 0 bases from V and 3 bases from J, leaving 13 bases between. Germline loops: CDR1 SGHRS, CDR2 YFSETQ. The CDR3 sequence is 15 residues long. The CDR3 region has the DNA TGCGCCAGCAGCTTGGGAACCAACGACTTCTACGAGCAGTACTTC. It translates to CASSLGTNDFYEQYF.

The sample holds a few counts of this clone. This rearrangement joins TRBV7-2 to TRBJ2-5, with 11 bases matching TRBD2. Germline V gene sequence: CDR1 SGHTA, CDR2 FQGNSA. This CDR3 contains 16 residues. J lost 4 bases, V lost 5 bases, and 9 bases had no gene match. Written as DNA, the CDR3 is TGTGCCAGCAGCCTAAGTAGCGGGGGGGCTGGAGAGACCCAGTACTTC. It translates to CASSLSSGGAGETQYF. The full variable domain, in which reference TRBV7-2 and TRBJ2-5 provide the parts outside the CDR3, is GAGVSQSPSNKVTEKGKDVELRCDPISGHTALYWYRQSLGQGLEFLIYFQGNSAPDKSGLPSDRFSAERTGGSVSTLTIQRTQQEDSAVYLCASSLSSGGAGETQYFGPGTRLLVL.

This chain connects TRBV4-1 to TRBJ2-7; D possibly corresponds to TRBD2 (6 bases). Trimming took off 5 bases at V and 1 base at J, with 9 bases between the two ends. Germline-derived CDR1 and CDR2 are MGHRA and YSYEKL. The CDR3 is 13 amino acids. The CDR3 loop is CASSIGTSYEQYF. DNA of the CDR3: TGCGCCAGCAGCATTGGGACTTCCTACGAGCAGTACTTC.

The chain is built from TRBV5-1 and TRBJ1-4, with D tentatively TRBD1 (6 bases). The germline CDR1 and CDR2 sequences are SGHRS and YFSETQ. CDR3 length equals 16 residues. The ends were cut back, 3 bases at V and 0 bases at J, with 12 bases in the middle. DNA of the CDR3: TGCGCCAGCAGCTCCACAGGGCCCGCAACTAATGAAAAACTGTTTTTT. This gives the protein CASSSTGPATNEKLFF. Drawing the rest from reference TRBV5-1 and TRBJ1-4, the complete variable domain is KAGVTQTPRYLIKTRGQQVTLSCSPISGHRSVSWYQQTPGQGLQFLFEYFSETQRNKGNFPGRFSGRQFSNSRSEMNVSTLELGDSALYLCASSSTGPATNEKLFFGSGTQLSVL.

The genes are TRBV18 and TRBJ2-7; weak D call: TRBD1 (5 bases). V was pared by 3 bases and J by 7 bases, with 19 bases between. Germline assignment: CDR1 KGHSH and CDR2 LQKENI. This CDR3 has 15 amino acids. CDR3 bases: TGTGCCAGCTCACCGCGGCTGGACAACCCCACTGAGCAGTACTTC. It translates to CASSPRLDNPTEQYF.

The gene calls are TRBV6-6 and TRBJ2-1; perhaps TRBD2 as D (5 bases). Trimming removed 1 base from V and 5 bases from J, with 9 bases in between. The CDR3 totals 14 residues. Looked up from germline, CDR1 is MNHNY and CDR2 is SVGAGI (reference sequence). Here the CDR3 reads CASSYYLRDNEQFF. The CDR3 DNA follows: TGTGCCAGCAGTTACTACCTGAGGGACAATGAGCAGTTCTTC.

The J gene is TRBJ2-1, the V gene TRBV2; 16 bases agree with TRBD2. CDR1 SNHLY and CDR2 FYNNEI come from the germline V gene. This CDR3 is 14 amino acids long. The V gene end was trimmed by 6 bases and the J gene end by 10 bases; junction bases not matched to a gene: 3. In nucleotides, the CDR3 is TGTGCCAGCAGCCCGGGACTAGCGGGAGGGGAGCAGTTCTTC. It encodes CASSPGLAGGEQFF.

This rearrangement joins TRBV5-4 to TRBJ2-5, with TRBD2 identical over 11 bases. The V and J ends lost 6 bases and 3 bases, in that order; junction bases with no gene match: 7. Germline assignment: CDR1 SGHNT and CDR2 YYREEE (reference sequence). This CDR3 has 15 residues. CDR3 sequence: CASTSGTSGEETQYF. The CDR3, as DNA: TGTGCCAGCACCTCCGGGACTAGCGGAGAAGAGACCCAGTACTTC.

This chain uses TRBV2 with TRBJ1-2; D not resolved. Germline V lookup: CDR1 SNHLY, CDR2 FYNNEI. V was shortened by 3 bases and J by 0 bases, with 11 bases between the two germline ends. This CDR3 has 15 amino acids. The CDR3: CASSDFPRSNYGYTF. DNA of the CDR3: TGTGCCAGCAGTGACTTCCCCAGATCTAACTATGGCTACACCTTC.

The chain has TRBV29-1 and TRBJ2-1; D gene uncertain. V lost 2 bases, J lost 5 bases, and 4 bases lay in between. The CDR3 has 11 residues. Germline loops: CDR1 SQVTM, CDR2 ANQGSEA. CDR3 in DNA: TGCAGCGTTGAACTAGACAATGAGCAGTTCTTC. Its protein is CSVELDNEQFF.

The gene calls are TRBV9 and TRBJ2-7, with D possibly being TRBD1 (5 bases). Trimming removed 0 bases from V and 5 bases from J, with 15 bases in between. The CDR3 has 15 residues. CDR1 and CDR2 (germline): SGDLS, YYNGEE. CDR3 sequence reads: CASSVEGRVFDEQYF. CDR3 coding DNA: TGTGCCAGCAGCGTAGAAGGCAGGGTCTTTGACGAGCAGTACTTC.

V is TRBV7-2 and J is TRBJ1-1, with D perhaps TRBD1 (5 bases). The CDR3 runs 17 residues. CDR1 is SGHTA and CDR2 is FQGNSA in the germline V gene. V was shortened by 2 bases and J by 3 bases, with 19 bases between the two germline ends. CDR3 protein: CASSLTIWATGDTEAFF. DNA for the CDR3: TGTGCCAGCAGCTTAACCATTTGGGCGACGGGGGACACTGAAGCTTTCTTT.

Concerning this clone itself: Different DNA sequences within this sample yield the same CDR3. V and J are TRBV12-3 or TRBV12-4 and TRBJ1-5; D unresolved. The germline V and J ends were trimmed by 3 bases and 2 bases, with 5 bases remaining between them. This CDR3 comprises 13 residues. CDR3 nucleotides: TGTGCCAGCAGTTTTGCGGGCAATCAGCCCCAGCATTTT. Translation gives CASSFAGNQPQHF.

The V and J genes are TRBV15 and TRBJ1-5, with 9 nucleotides matching TRBD1. The CDR3 consists of 15 residues. CDR1 is LNHNV and CDR2 is YYDKDF in the germline V gene (reference sequence). The ends lost 3 bases at V and 11 bases at J; junction bases unmatched: 11. The DNA of the CDR3 is TGTGCCACCAGCAGGGCAACACAGGGGGCTGAGTCCCAGCATTTT. Its protein product is CATSRATQGAESQHF. The full variable domain, in which reference TRBV15 and TRBJ1-5 provide the parts outside the CDR3, is DAMVIQNPRYQVTQFGKPVTLSCSQTLNHNVMYWYQQKSSQAPKLLFHYYDKDFNNEADTPDNFQSRRPNTSFCFLDIRSPGLGDTAMYLCATSRATQGAESQHFGDGTRLSIL.